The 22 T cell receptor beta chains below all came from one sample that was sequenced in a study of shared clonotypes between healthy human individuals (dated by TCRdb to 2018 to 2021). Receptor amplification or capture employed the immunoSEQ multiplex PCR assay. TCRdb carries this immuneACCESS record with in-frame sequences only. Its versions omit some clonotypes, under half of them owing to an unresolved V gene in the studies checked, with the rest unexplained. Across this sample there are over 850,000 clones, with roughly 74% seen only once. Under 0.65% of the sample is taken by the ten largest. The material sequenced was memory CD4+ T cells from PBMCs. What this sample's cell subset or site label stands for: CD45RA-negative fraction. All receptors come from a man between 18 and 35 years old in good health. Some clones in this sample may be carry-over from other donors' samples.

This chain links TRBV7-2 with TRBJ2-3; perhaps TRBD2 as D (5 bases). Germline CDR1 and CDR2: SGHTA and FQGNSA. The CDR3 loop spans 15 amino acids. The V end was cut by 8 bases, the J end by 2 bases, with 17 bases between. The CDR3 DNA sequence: TGTGCCAGCGCCACGGCGGGCGGCCCCACAGATACGCAGTATTTT. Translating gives CASATAGGPTDTQYF.

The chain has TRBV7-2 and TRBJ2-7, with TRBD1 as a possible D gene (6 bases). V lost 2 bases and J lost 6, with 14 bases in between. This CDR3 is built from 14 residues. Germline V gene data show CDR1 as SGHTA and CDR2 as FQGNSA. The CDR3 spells CASSLSQGSGEQYF. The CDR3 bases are TGTGCCAGCAGCTTAAGTCAGGGGTCGGGCGAGCAGTACTTC.

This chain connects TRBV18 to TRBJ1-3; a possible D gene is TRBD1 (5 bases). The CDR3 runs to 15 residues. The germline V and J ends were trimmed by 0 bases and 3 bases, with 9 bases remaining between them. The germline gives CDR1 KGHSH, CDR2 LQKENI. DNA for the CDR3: TGTGCCAGCTCACCACCGGGGCTCGGTGGAAACACCATATATTTT. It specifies CASSPPGLGGNTIYF.

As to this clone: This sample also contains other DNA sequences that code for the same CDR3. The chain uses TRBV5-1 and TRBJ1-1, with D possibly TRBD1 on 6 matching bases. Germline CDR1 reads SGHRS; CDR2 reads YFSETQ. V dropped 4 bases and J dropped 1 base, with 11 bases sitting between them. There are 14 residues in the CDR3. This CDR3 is CASSVLQGNTEAFF. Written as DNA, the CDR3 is TGCGCCAGCAGCGTGCTACAGGGGAACACTGAAGCTTTCTTT.

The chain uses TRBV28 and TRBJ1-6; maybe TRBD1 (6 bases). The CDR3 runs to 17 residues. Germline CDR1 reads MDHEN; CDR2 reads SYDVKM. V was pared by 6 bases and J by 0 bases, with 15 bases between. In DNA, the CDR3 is TGTGCCAGCAGGGGGGGCAGTTCAAGCTCCTATAATTCACCCCTCCACTTT. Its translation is CASRGGSSSSYNSPLHF. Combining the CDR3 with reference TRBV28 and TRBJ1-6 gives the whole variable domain DVKVTQSSRYLVKRTGEKVFLECVQDMDHENMFWYRQDPGLGLRLIYFSYDVKMKEKGDIPEGYSVSREKKERFSLILESASTNQTSMYLCASRGGSSSSYNSPLHFGNGTRLTVT.

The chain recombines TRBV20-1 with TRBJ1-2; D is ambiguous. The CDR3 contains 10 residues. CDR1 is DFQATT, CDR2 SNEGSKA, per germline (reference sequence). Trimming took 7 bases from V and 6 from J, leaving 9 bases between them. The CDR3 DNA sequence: TGCAGTGGCCGAGCAGATGGCTACACCTTC. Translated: CSGRADGYTF.

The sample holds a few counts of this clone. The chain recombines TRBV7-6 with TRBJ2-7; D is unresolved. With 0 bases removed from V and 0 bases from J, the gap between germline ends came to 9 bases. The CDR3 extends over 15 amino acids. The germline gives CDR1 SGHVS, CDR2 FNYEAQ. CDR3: CASSLARQSSYEQYF. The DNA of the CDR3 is TGTGCCAGCAGCTTAGCGCGGCAGAGCTCCTACGAGCAGTACTTC.

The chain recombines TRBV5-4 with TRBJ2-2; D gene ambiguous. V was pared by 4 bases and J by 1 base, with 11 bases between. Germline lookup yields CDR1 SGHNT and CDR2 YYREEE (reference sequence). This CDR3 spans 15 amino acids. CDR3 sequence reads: CASSPSQMNTGELFF. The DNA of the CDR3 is TGTGCCAGCAGCCCCAGCCAGATGAACACCGGGGAGCTGTTTTTT.

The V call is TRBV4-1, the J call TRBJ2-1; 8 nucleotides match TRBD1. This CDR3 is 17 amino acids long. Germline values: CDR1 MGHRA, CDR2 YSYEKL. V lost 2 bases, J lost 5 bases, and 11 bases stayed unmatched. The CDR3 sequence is CASSQLRAETGDNEQFF. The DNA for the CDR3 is TGCGCCAGCAGCCAATTAAGAGCCGAGACAGGGGACAATGAGCAGTTCTTC.

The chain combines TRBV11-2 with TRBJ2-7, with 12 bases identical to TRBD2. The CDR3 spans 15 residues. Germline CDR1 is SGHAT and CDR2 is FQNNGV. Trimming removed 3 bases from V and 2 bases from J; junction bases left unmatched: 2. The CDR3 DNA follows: TGTGCCAGCAGCTTTACTAGCGGGAGGCCCTACGAGCAGTACTTC. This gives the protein CASSFTSGRPYEQYF.

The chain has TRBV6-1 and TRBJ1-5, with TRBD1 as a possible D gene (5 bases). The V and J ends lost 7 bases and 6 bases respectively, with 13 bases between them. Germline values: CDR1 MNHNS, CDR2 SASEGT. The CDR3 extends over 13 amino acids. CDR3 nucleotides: TGTGCCAGCATACTCTGGGGGACTCAGCCCCAGCATTTT. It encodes CASILWGTQPQHF.

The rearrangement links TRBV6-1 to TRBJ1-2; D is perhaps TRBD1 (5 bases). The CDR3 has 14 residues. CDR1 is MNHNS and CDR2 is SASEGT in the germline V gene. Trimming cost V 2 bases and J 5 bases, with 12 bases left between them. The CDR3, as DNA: TGTGCCAGCAGTGAAAGTGGCAGGGCGTATGGCTACACCTTC. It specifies CASSESGRAYGYTF.

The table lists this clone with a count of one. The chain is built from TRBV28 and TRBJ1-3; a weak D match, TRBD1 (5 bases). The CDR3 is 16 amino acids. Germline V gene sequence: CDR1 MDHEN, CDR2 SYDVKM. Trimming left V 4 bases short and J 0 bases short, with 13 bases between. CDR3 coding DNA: TGTGCCAGCAGTTCCTTAGGACAACACTCTGGAAACACCATATATTTT. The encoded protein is CASSSLGQHSGNTIYF.

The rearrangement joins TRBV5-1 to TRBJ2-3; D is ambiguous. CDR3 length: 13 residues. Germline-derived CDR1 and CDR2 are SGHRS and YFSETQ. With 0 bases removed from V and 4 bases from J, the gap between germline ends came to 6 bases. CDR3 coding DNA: TGCGCCAGCAGCTTGGACAACCCAGATACGCAGTATTTT. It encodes CASSLDNPDTQYF. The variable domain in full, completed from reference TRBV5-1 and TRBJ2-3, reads KAGVTQTPRYLIKTRGQQVTLSCSPISGHRSVSWYQQTPGQGLQFLFEYFSETQRNKGNFPGRFSGRQFSNSRSEMNVSTLELGDSALYLCASSLDNPDTQYFGPGTRLTVL.

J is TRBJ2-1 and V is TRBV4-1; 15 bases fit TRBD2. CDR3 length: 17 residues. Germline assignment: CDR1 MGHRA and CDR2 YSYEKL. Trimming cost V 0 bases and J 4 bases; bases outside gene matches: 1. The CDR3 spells CASSQEGTSGGYNEQFF. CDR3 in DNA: TGCGCCAGCAGCCAAGAGGGGACTAGCGGGGGGTACAATGAGCAGTTCTTC.

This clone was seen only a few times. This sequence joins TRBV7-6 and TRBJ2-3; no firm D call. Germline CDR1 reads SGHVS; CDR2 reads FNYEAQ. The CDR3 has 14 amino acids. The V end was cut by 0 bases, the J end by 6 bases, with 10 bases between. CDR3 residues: CASSLAGLSDTQYF. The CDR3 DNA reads TGTGCCAGCAGCTTAGCGGGATTGTCTGATACGCAGTATTTT.

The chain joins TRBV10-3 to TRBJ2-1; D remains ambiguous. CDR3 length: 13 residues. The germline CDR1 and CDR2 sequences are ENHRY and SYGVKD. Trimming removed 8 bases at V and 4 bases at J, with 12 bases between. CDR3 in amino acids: CAIGRLKYNEQFF. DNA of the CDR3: TGTGCCATCGGACGCCTCAAATACAATGAGCAGTTCTTC.

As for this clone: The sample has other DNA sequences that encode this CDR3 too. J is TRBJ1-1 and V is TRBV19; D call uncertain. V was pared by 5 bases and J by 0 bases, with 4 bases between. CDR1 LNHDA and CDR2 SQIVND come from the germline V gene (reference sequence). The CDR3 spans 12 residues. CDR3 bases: TGTGCCAGTAGTCAGGTGAACACTGAAGCTTTCTTT. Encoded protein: CASSQVNTEAFF.

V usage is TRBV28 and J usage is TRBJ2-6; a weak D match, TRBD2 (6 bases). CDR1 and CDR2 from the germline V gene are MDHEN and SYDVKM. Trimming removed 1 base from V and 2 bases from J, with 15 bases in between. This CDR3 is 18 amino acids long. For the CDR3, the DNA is TGTGCCAGCAGTTTATCGTCGGGACGGGGGACTGGGGCCAACGTCCTGACTTTC. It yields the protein CASSLSSGRGTGANVLTF.

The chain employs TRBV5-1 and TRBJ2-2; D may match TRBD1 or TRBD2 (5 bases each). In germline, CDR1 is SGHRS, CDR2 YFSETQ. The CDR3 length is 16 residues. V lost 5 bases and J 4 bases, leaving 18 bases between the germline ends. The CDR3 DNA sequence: TGCGCCAGCAGTTCACCGTGGGACGGACTCACCGGGGAGCTGTTTTTT. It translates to CASSSPWDGLTGELFF.

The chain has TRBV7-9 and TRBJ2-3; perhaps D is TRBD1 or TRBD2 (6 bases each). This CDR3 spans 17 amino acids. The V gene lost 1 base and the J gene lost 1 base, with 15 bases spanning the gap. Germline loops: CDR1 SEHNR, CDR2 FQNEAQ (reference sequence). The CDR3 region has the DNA TGTGCCAGCAGCTTAGAGGGGGGCAATTTTGGCACAGATACGCAGTATTTT. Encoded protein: CASSLEGGNFGTDTQYF.

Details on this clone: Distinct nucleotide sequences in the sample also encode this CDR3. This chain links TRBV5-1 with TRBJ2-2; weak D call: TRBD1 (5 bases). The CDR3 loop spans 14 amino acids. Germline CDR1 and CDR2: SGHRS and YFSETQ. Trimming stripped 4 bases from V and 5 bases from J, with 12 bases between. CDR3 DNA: TGCGCCAGCAGCCTTGCCTCAGGGACCGGGGAGCTGTTTTTT. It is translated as CASSLASGTGELFF.